This T cell receptor (beta chain) was documented in a study of OX40 agonist ivuxolimab in advanced cancers. Background on the study: Melanoma, hepatocellular carcinoma, head and neck or renal cell cancer occurred in dose-escalation patients.

The trim removed 4 bases at V and 5 bases at J, leaving 5 bases unmatched. The CDR3 consists of 15 residues. Per germline, CDR1 SGHDT and CDR2 YYEEEE. Remarks on this clone: Its target is unknown.

Whole-study results and caveats: Some of the nonresponding patients also showed low levels of normalized T-cell clonal expansion. CD4+ and CD8+ blood T cells expanded clonally by week 6 at 0.1 to 3.0 mg/kg.

Blood draws occurred at baseline, cycle 4 day 1, and cycle 7 day 1. Generated by immunoSEQ multiplex PCR, the TCRdb table keeps only in-frame clones and is missing some. The sample includes fewer than 65,000 clones, more than 75% of them seen just once. This sample comprised CD4+ or CD8+ T cells sorted from blood, obtained in a trial of the OX40 agonist ivuxolimab. The gene calls are TRBV5-6 and TRBJ2-1; TRBD2 agrees at 11 bases. The clonotype originates from an adult with an advanced solid tumor such as melanoma, head and neck, liver or kidney cancer. CDR3 DNA: TGTGCCAGCAGCCCTACTAGCGGGAGTCACAATGAGCAGTTCTTC. Its protein is CASSPTSGSHNEQFF.